Listed below are T cell receptor beta chains from one sample, sequenced in a study of shared clonotypes between healthy human individuals. The protocol was immunoSEQ multiplex PCR, while the TCRdb copy is restricted to in-frame clones and leaves out a portion. The repertoire includes over 2 million clones, around 93% of them detected once, and more than 0.35% sits in the top ten. The sample consisted of naive CD4+ T cells from PBMCs. The receptor source for this set is a man aged 18 to 30 in good health. Some clones in this sample may be carry-over from other donors' samples. CDR3s include the opening cysteine and the closing phenylalanine or tryptophan. Each record gives: clone size, V gene, J gene, D gene, CDR3 protein, CDR3 DNA. The D gene is left open where the match is weak. For some rows the clone size is stated as once, few or many, or as a class when expanded; others skip it.

clone size: NA; V gene: TRBV2; J gene: TRBJ2-4; D gene: NA; CDR3 protein: CASTSASTLDIQYF; CDR3 DNA: TGTGCCAGCACGTCAGCCAGCACCTTGGACATTCAGTACTTC
clone size: NA; V gene: TRBV18; J gene: TRBJ2-2; D gene: TRBD1; CDR3 protein: CASSPLQGGNTGELFF; CDR3 DNA: TGTGCCAGCTCACCACTACAGGGGGGAAACACCGGGGAGCTGTTTTTT
clone size: NA; V gene: TRBV11-1; J gene: TRBJ1-3; D gene: NA; CDR3 protein: CASSREGYSGNTIYF; CDR3 DNA: TGTGCCAGCAGCCGCGAGGGATACTCTGGAAACACCATATATTTT
clone size: NA; V gene: TRBV7-9; J gene: TRBJ2-1; D gene: NA; CDR3 protein: CASRGPSSYNEQFF; CDR3 DNA: TGTGCCAGCAGGGGCCCCAGCTCCTACAATGAGCAGTTCTTC
clone size: NA; V gene: TRBV28; J gene: TRBJ2-1; D gene: NA; CDR3 protein: CASSPALPGEQFF; CDR3 DNA: TGTGCCAGCAGCCCGGCTCTACCTGGTGAGCAGTTCTTC
clone size: NA; V gene: TRBV27; J gene: TRBJ1-4; D gene: NA; CDR3 protein: CASSPLRGTNEKLFF; CDR3 DNA: TGTGCCAGCAGTCCCCTGAGGGGAACTAATGAAAAACTGTTTTTT
clone size: NA; V gene: TRBV6-1; J gene: TRBJ2-7; D gene: TRBD2; CDR3 protein: CASSEDLAGLRYEQYF; CDR3 DNA: TGTGCCAGCAGTGAAGATTTAGCGGGATTACGCTACGAGCAGTACTTC
clone size: NA; V gene: TRBV2; J gene: TRBJ2-5; D gene: NA; CDR3 protein: CASRNRDSRETQYF; CDR3 DNA: TGTGCCAGCAGGAATCGGGATAGCCGGGAGACCCAGTACTTC
clone size: NA; V gene: TRBV27; J gene: TRBJ2-7; D gene: NA; CDR3 protein: CASSFGGYEQYF; CDR3 DNA: TGTGCCAGCAGTTTCGGGGGCTACGAGCAGTACTTC
clone size: NA; V gene: TRBV6-1; J gene: TRBJ2-4; D gene: NA; CDR3 protein: CASSETRNIQYF; CDR3 DNA: TGTGCCAGCAGTGAAACGAGGAACATTCAGTACTTC
clone size: NA; V gene: TRBV7-2; J gene: TRBJ2-7; D gene: TRBD1; CDR3 protein: CASSLGGTGSYEQYF; CDR3 DNA: TGTGCCAGCAGCTTAGGAGGGACAGGATCCTACGAGCAGTACTTC
clone size: NA; V gene: TRBV28; J gene: TRBJ2-6; D gene: NA; CDR3 protein: CASSLSGARANVLTF; CDR3 DNA: TGTGCCAGCAGTTTATCGGGGGCAAGGGCCAACGTCCTGACTTTC
clone size: NA; V gene: TRBV7-2; J gene: TRBJ2-2; D gene: TRBD2; CDR3 protein: CASSLGLAGNTGELFF; CDR3 DNA: TGTGCCAGCAGCTTAGGACTAGCGGGAAACACCGGGGAGCTGTTTTTT
clone size: NA; V gene: TRBV5-6; J gene: TRBJ2-2; D gene: NA; CDR3 protein: CASRPFRVYTGELFF; CDR3 DNA: TGTGCCAGCAGGCCGTTCAGGGTCTATACCGGGGAGCTGTTTTTT
clone size: NA; V gene: TRBV2; J gene: TRBJ2-1; D gene: TRBD2; CDR3 protein: CASKVGTRSEAEQFF; CDR3 DNA: TGTGCCAGCAAGGTGGGGACTAGATCGGAGGCTGAGCAGTTCTTC
clone size: few; V gene: TRBV30; J gene: TRBJ1-1; D gene: TRBD1; CDR3 protein: CAWSTGVNTEAFF; CDR3 DNA: TGTGCCTGGAGTACAGGGGTGAACACTGAAGCTTTCTTT
clone size: once; V gene: TRBV6-6; J gene: TRBJ2-7; D gene: NA; CDR3 protein: CASSTGPSYEQYF; CDR3 DNA: TGTGCCAGCAGCACCGGACCCTCCTACGAGCAGTACTTC
clone size: NA; V gene: TRBV5-4; J gene: TRBJ1-4; D gene: TRBD1; CDR3 protein: CASSIGQGNEKLFF; CDR3 DNA: TGTGCCAGCAGCATTGGACAGGGTAATGAAAAACTGTTTTTT
clone size: NA; V gene: TRBV28; J gene: TRBJ1-3; D gene: TRBD1; CDR3 protein: CASRNPTGEVIGNTIYF; CDR3 DNA: TGTGCCAGCAGAAACCCCACAGGGGAAGTAATCGGAAACACCATATATTTT
clone size: NA; V gene: TRBV6-5; J gene: TRBJ2-7; D gene: NA; CDR3 protein: CASSSHRRAPYEQYF; CDR3 DNA: TGTGCCAGCAGTTCCCATAGGCGGGCGCCCTACGAGCAGTACTTC
clone size: few; V gene: TRBV29-1; J gene: TRBJ1-1; D gene: TRBD1; CDR3 protein: CSVTIRGRAEAFF; CDR3 DNA: TGCAGCGTAACAATCAGGGGGCGGGCTGAAGCTTTCTTT
clone size: once; V gene: TRBV5-4; J gene: TRBJ2-2; D gene: NA; CDR3 protein: CASSLGGSGNTGELFF; CDR3 DNA: TGTGCCAGCAGCTTGGGTGGAAGCGGAAACACCGGGGAGCTGTTTTTT
clone size: NA; V gene: TRBV7-2; J gene: TRBJ2-5; D gene: NA; CDR3 protein: CASSPSRNPEETQYF; CDR3 DNA: TGTGCCAGCAGCCCCTCGAGAAATCCCGAAGAGACCCAGTACTTC
clone size: NA; V gene: TRBV4-2; J gene: TRBJ2-1; D gene: TRBD2; CDR3 protein: CASSQTMAGGSYNEQFF; CDR3 DNA: TGTGCCAGCAGCCAAACAATGGCGGGAGGGTCCTACAATGAGCAGTTCTTC
clone size: NA; V gene: TRBV28; J gene: TRBJ1-2; D gene: NA; CDR3 protein: CASRRTDGYTF; CDR3 DNA: TGTGCCAGCAGGCGCACTGATGGCTACACCTTC
clone size: NA; V gene: TRBV4-2; J gene: TRBJ1-2; D gene: NA; CDR3 protein: CASSQVEPELNYGYTF; CDR3 DNA: TGTGCCAGCAGCCAAGTCGAGCCGGAGCTTAACTATGGCTACACCTTC
clone size: NA; V gene: TRBV29-1; J gene: TRBJ2-3; D gene: TRBD2; CDR3 protein: CSVVIAGGSTDTQYF; CDR3 DNA: TGCAGCGTTGTGATAGCGGGGGGTAGCACAGATACGCAGTATTTT
clone size: NA; V gene: TRBV9; J gene: TRBJ2-1; D gene: NA; CDR3 protein: CASSVGFYNEQFF; CDR3 DNA: TGTGCCAGCAGCGTAGGCTTTTACAATGAGCAGTTCTTC
clone size: NA; V gene: TRBV7-9; J gene: TRBJ2-1; D gene: NA; CDR3 protein: CASSLGGSYNEQFF; CDR3 DNA: TGTGCCAGCAGCTTAGGGGGGTCCTACAATGAGCAGTTCTTC
clone size: NA; V gene: TRBV6-6; J gene: TRBJ1-1; D gene: NA; CDR3 protein: CASSPLANTEAFF; CDR3 DNA: TGTGCCAGCAGCCCCCTGGCGAACACTGAAGCTTTCTTT
clone size: NA; V gene: TRBV2; J gene: TRBJ1-5; D gene: NA; CDR3 protein: CASSAGAGDEPQHF; CDR3 DNA: TGTGCCAGCAGTGCGGGGGCAGGGGATGAGCCCCAGCATTTT
clone size: NA; V gene: TRBV7-9; J gene: TRBJ2-3; D gene: TRBD2; CDR3 protein: CASSLASGTDTQYF; CDR3 DNA: TGTGCCAGCAGCTTAGCTAGCGGGACAGATACGCAGTATTTT
clone size: NA; V gene: TRBV28; J gene: TRBJ1-2; D gene: NA; CDR3 protein: CASSYDRGYGYTF; CDR3 DNA: TGTGCCAGCAGTTACGACAGAGGCTATGGCTACACCTTC
clone size: NA; V gene: TRBV29-1; J gene: TRBJ2-5; D gene: NA; CDR3 protein: CSVDGAKETQYF; CDR3 DNA: TGCAGCGTTGACGGGGCCAAAGAGACCCAGTACTTC
clone size: NA; V gene: TRBV11-2; J gene: TRBJ2-1; D gene: TRBD2; CDR3 protein: CASSFGTSGGYNEQFF; CDR3 DNA: TGTGCCAGCAGCTTCGGGACTAGCGGGGGGTACAATGAGCAGTTCTTC
clone size: NA; V gene: TRBV27; J gene: TRBJ2-7; D gene: TRBD1; CDR3 protein: CATTGNSYEQYF; CDR3 DNA: TGTGCCACGACAGGGAACTCCTACGAGCAGTACTTC
clone size: NA; V gene: TRBV29-1; J gene: TRBJ1-2; D gene: NA; CDR3 protein: CSVEAEGNGYTF; CDR3 DNA: TGCAGCGTTGAGGCCGAGGGGAACGGCTACACCTTC
clone size: once; V gene: TRBV6-5; J gene: TRBJ1-4; D gene: NA; CDR3 protein: CASSYSTGLEKLFF; CDR3 DNA: TGTGCCAGCAGTTACTCTACGGGGTTAGAAAAACTGTTTTTT
clone size: NA; V gene: TRBV27; J gene: TRBJ1-5; D gene: NA; CDR3 protein: CASSPWGNQPQHF; CDR3 DNA: TGTGCCAGCAGTCCTTGGGGCAATCAGCCCCAGCATTTT
clone size: NA; V gene: TRBV12-5; J gene: TRBJ2-5; D gene: NA; CDR3 protein: CASGLGPQRGAWDETQYF; CDR3 DNA: TGTGCTAGTGGTTTGGGGCCGCAGAGGGGAGCTTGGGATGAGACCCAGTACTTC
clone size: NA; V gene: TRBV7-6; J gene: TRBJ2-2; D gene: NA; CDR3 protein: CASSRSPFSVKNPNTGELFF; CDR3 DNA: TGTGCCAGCAGCCGCAGCCCCTTTAGCGTTAAAAACCCGAACACCGGGGAGCTGTTTTTT
clone size: NA; V gene: TRBV6-5; J gene: TRBJ1-5; D gene: NA; CDR3 protein: CASSTGPYQPQHF; CDR3 DNA: TGTGCCAGCAGTACCGGGCCGTATCAGCCCCAGCATTTT
clone size: NA; V gene: TRBV6-6; J gene: TRBJ1-1; D gene: TRBD1; CDR3 protein: CASTRGQLNTEAFF; CDR3 DNA: TGTGCCAGCACCAGGGGACAGTTAAACACTGAAGCTTTCTTT
clone size: NA; V gene: TRBV7-3; J gene: TRBJ2-3; D gene: NA; CDR3 protein: CASSWTGPPGDTQYF; CDR3 DNA: TGTGCCAGCAGCTGGACTGGACCCCCGGGGGATACGCAGTATTTT
clone size: NA; V gene: TRBV28; J gene: TRBJ2-3; D gene: NA; CDR3 protein: CASSSRDIRTDTQYF; CDR3 DNA: TGTGCCAGCAGTTCGCGGGACATCCGCACAGATACGCAGTATTTT
clone size: NA; V gene: TRBV6-6; J gene: TRBJ2-7; D gene: NA; CDR3 protein: CASSYSSGPYEQYF; CDR3 DNA: TGTGCCAGCAGTTACTCGAGCGGGCCCTACGAGCAGTACTTC
clone size: once; V gene: TRBV6-4; J gene: TRBJ1-2; D gene: NA; CDR3 protein: CASSEHSPSYGYTF; CDR3 DNA: TGTGCCAGCAGTGAACACAGTCCTAGCTATGGCTACACCTTC
clone size: NA; V gene: TRBV5-1; J gene: TRBJ2-3; D gene: NA; CDR3 protein: CASSVIAYRAFSTDTQYF; CDR3 DNA: TGCGCCAGCAGCGTGATCGCCTACAGGGCTTTTAGCACAGATACGCAGTATTTT
clone size: NA; V gene: TRBV11-2; J gene: TRBJ2-1; D gene: NA; CDR3 protein: CASSSRSRNNEQFF; CDR3 DNA: TGTGCCAGCAGCTCCCGAAGTAGGAACAATGAGCAGTTCTTC
clone size: NA; V gene: TRBV5-1; J gene: TRBJ1-1; D gene: TRBD1; CDR3 protein: CASSLDRANTEAFF; CDR3 DNA: TGCGCCAGCAGCCTGGACAGGGCGAACACTGAAGCTTTCTTT
clone size: NA; V gene: TRBV7-9; J gene: TRBJ2-2; D gene: NA; CDR3 protein: CASSSRAPGRANTGELFF; CDR3 DNA: TGTGCCAGCAGCTCCCGGGCGCCCGGGCGCGCGAACACCGGGGAGCTGTTTTTT
clone size: NA; V gene: TRBV11-3; J gene: TRBJ2-7; D gene: NA; CDR3 protein: CASSSGGGTYEQYF; CDR3 DNA: TGTGCCAGCAGCTCCGGCGGGGGCACCTACGAGCAGTACTTC
clone size: NA; V gene: TRBV5-5; J gene: TRBJ1-1; D gene: NA; CDR3 protein: CASSRSSNTEAFF; CDR3 DNA: TGTGCCAGCAGCCGGTCTTCGAACACTGAAGCTTTCTTT
clone size: NA; V gene: TRBV14; J gene: TRBJ2-2; D gene: TRBD2; CDR3 protein: CASSQDRGLAGGGTGELFF; CDR3 DNA: TGTGCCAGCAGCCAAGATCGCGGACTAGCGGGAGGTGGCACCGGGGAGCTGTTTTTT
clone size: NA; V gene: TRBV7-2; J gene: TRBJ2-7; D gene: NA; CDR3 protein: CASSLAAVSYEQYF; CDR3 DNA: TGTGCCAGCAGCTTAGCAGCAGTTAGCTACGAGCAGTACTTC
clone size: once; V gene: TRBV6-1; J gene: TRBJ2-7; D gene: NA; CDR3 protein: CASSEINRVREQYF; CDR3 DNA: TGTGCCAGCAGTGAAATCAATAGAGTCAGGGAGCAGTACTTC
clone size: NA; V gene: TRBV30; J gene: TRBJ2-7; D gene: TRBD2; CDR3 protein: CAWRDTGGGPREQYF; CDR3 DNA: TGTGCCTGGAGGGACACGGGGGGAGGGCCGCGGGAGCAGTACTTC
clone size: NA; V gene: TRBV25-1; J gene: TRBJ1-1; D gene: NA; CDR3 protein: CASISGTEAFF; CDR3 DNA: TGTGCCAGTATATCCGGGACTGAAGCTTTCTTT